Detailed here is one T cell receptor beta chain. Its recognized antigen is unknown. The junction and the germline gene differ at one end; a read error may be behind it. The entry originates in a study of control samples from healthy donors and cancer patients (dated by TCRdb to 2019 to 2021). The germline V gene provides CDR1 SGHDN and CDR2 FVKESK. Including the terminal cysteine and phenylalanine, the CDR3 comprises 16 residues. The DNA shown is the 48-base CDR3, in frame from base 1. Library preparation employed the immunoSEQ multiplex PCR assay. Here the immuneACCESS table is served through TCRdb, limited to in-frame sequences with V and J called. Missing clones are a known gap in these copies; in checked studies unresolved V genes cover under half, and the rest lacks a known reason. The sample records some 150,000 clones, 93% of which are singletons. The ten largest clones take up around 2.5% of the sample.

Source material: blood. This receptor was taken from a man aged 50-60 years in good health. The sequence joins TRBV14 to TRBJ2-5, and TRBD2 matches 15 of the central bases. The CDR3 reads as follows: CASSHLPGLAGGLKDF. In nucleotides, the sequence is TGTGCCAGCAGCCATCTTCCGGGACTAGCGGGAGGCCTCAAGGACTTC.